The next 24 T cell receptor beta chains were all read from a single sample in a study of type 1 and type 2 diabetes patients (TCRdb year 2016). This sample was sequenced with an Illumina MiSeq. Genomic DNA from sorted T cell subsets served as template for TCRbeta CDR3 amplification. The TCRbeta CDR3 region was amplified by multiplex PCR using 30 forward and 13 reverse primers. TCRdb handled the public reads itself, with Q25 trimming in fastp and clone calling in MiXCR, and kept productive beta chains. Each entry is one CDR3 protein sequence, shown with its most common DNA and genes. The sample includes a few hundred thousand distinct CDR3 sequences, with approximately 50% observed a single time. In total, the top ten clones hold roughly 15% of the sample. The material sequenced was peripheral blood mononuclear cells (PBMCs). These receptors were taken from a man aged 18 to 29 with type 2 diabetes.

At least ten counts were recorded for this clonotype. The V call is TRBV2, the J call TRBJ2-1, with TRBD1 matching over 11 bases. The V segment lost 9 bases and the J segment 9 bases; nucleotides outside the gene matches: 7. The CDR3 consists of 13 residues. CDR1 is SNHLY and CDR2 is FYNNEI in the germline V gene. The CDR3 nucleotides read TGTGCCAGTCGGGACAGGGGGTTAGGTGAGCAGTTCTTC. Protein: CASRDRGLGEQFF.

This chain links TRBV10-1 with TRBJ1-3; possible D gene TRBD1, 5 bases. This CDR3 has 13 amino acids. Germline CDR1 reads WNHNN; CDR2 reads SYGVQD (reference sequence). Trimming left V 6 bases short and J 3 bases short, with 9 bases between. For the CDR3, the DNA is TGCGCCAGCAGAGCAGGGATTGGAAACACCATATATTTT. Its protein product is CASRAGIGNTIYF.

The chain employs TRBV7-9 and TRBJ1-2, with TRBD1 as a possible D gene (5 bases). This CDR3 is built from 14 residues. V was pared by 4 bases and J by 6 bases, with 15 bases between. Germline V CDR1 and CDR2: SEHNR, FQNEAQ (reference sequence). The CDR3 coding sequence is TGTGCCAGCAGCTCCCCCCTCGGGGCCGATGGCTACACCTTC. It yields the protein CASSSPLGADGYTF.

The V gene is TRBV20-1, the J gene TRBJ2-3; the D is unclear. The V gene lost 4 bases and the J gene lost 3 bases, with 17 bases spanning the gap. Germline CDR1 DFQATT, CDR2 SNEGSKA (reference sequence). The length of the CDR3 is 15 residues. CDR3 sequence: CSAKTRGPRTDTQYF. DNA for the CDR3: TGCAGTGCTAAAACCCGTGGCCCCAGGACAGATACGCAGTATTTT.

The CDR3, as DNA: TGCAGTGTTAGGAGGGGGAGTCAAAATGAGCAGTTCTTC. It is translated as CSVRRGSQNEQFF. The V and J genes are TRBV20-1 and TRBJ2-5; perhaps D is TRBD1 or TRBD2 (6 bases each). The DNA matches TRBJ2-1 better at its end, which makes the J call doubtful. Germline assignment: CDR1 DFQATT and CDR2 SNEGSKA (reference sequence). CDR3 length equals 13 residues.

The J gene is TRBJ1-1, the V gene TRBV27; TRBD1 matches at 7 bases. Germline loops: CDR1 MNHEY, CDR2 SMNVEV (reference sequence). This CDR3 has 13 residues. J lost 11 bases, V lost 5 bases, and 11 bases had no gene match. CDR3 loop: CASSTTGEFRAFF. CDR3 DNA sequence: TGTGCCAGCAGTACAACAGGGGAGTTCCGCGCTTTCTTT.

V and J are TRBV2 and TRBJ2-7; D remains unclear. Germline loops: CDR1 SNHLY, CDR2 FYNNEI. The CDR3 is 14 residues long. With 7 bases removed from V and 3 bases from J, the gap between germline ends came to 16 bases. The CDR3 nucleotides are TGTGCCAGCATCCACCGGCAGCATCGCTACGAGCAGTACTTC. It encodes CASIHRQHRYEQYF.

The chain couples TRBV14 to TRBJ1-4; 9 nucleotides agree with TRBD1. After removal of 2 bases from V and 7 bases from J, the junction contained 8 bases not matched to a gene. The germline V gene encodes CDR1 SGHDN and CDR2 FVKESK. This CDR3 spans 16 amino acids. The CDR3 sequence is CASSQLGQGRGEKLFF. CDR3 DNA: TGTGCCAGCAGCCAACTCGGACAGGGGCGAGGTGAAAAACTGTTTTTT.

This clonotype was seen a few times. The chain has TRBV2 and TRBJ2-7, with D possibly matching TRBD2 (6 bases). The V end lost 6 bases, the J end lost 3 bases, and 9 bases lay between the germline ends. This CDR3 has 12 amino acids. Per the germline V gene, CDR1 is SNHLY and CDR2 is FYNNEI. CDR3 residues: CASREGNYEQYF. CDR3 sequence (DNA): TGTGCCAGCAGGGAGGGTAACTACGAGCAGTACTTC.

This clonotype was seen ten or more times. The chain is built from TRBV2 and TRBJ2-1; D is ambiguous. Deletions cut 3 bases from V and 6 bases from J, with 12 bases between. Per the germline V gene, CDR1 is SNHLY and CDR2 is FYNNEI. The CDR3 extends over 14 amino acids. The CDR3 region has the DNA TGTGCCAGCAGTGATAACGGGTTGGGCAATGAGCAGTTCTTC. It encodes CASSDNGLGNEQFF.

The V and J genes are TRBV6-5 and TRBJ1-2, with 8 bases identical to TRBD1. The CDR3 loop spans 14 amino acids. Germline lookup yields CDR1 MNHEY and CDR2 SVGAGI. V lost 6 bases, J lost 8 bases, and 11 bases stayed unmatched. The CDR3 region has the DNA TGTGCCAGCAGACTTGCCGGGACAGGTTGGGGCTACACCTTC. Translated: CASRLAGTGWGYTF.

The V call is TRBV20-1, the J call TRBJ1-1, with 7 bases fitting TRBD1. From germline, CDR1 is DFQATT and CDR2 SNEGSKA (reference sequence). The CDR3 runs 14 residues. V shed 5 bases and J 7 bases; nucleotides not matched to a gene: 13. The CDR3 protein is CSALGQGEWGEAFF. The CDR3 DNA reads as TGCAGTGCTCTGGGGCAGGGGGAATGGGGTGAAGCTTTCTTT.

The rearrangement uses TRBV12-3 or TRBV12-4 and TRBJ1-4; 8 nucleotides align to TRBD1. The CDR3 runs to 13 residues. The ends lost 6 bases at V and 10 bases at J; junction bases unmatched: 7. Here the CDR3 DNA reads TGTGCCAGCAGCTACCAAGACAGGGGAAAACTGTTTTTT. Translation: CASSYQDRGKLFF.

A few counts support this clonotype. The V gene is TRBV4-3, the J gene TRBJ1-2, with no clear D. This CDR3 spans 14 amino acids. Trimming removed 0 bases at V and 4 bases at J, with 9 bases between. CDR1 and CDR2 from the germline V gene are LGHNA and YSLEER. The CDR3 DNA is TGCGCCAGCAGCCAAGATTGGGTCGGCTATGGCTACACCTTC. This sequence encodes CASSQDWVGYGYTF.

In this sample, this clonotype turned up a few times. The V gene is TRBV19, the J gene TRBJ2-1; D remains ambiguous. There are 13 residues in the CDR3. V shed 6 bases and J shed 5 bases, with 11 bases lying between them. Looked up from germline, CDR1 is LNHDA and CDR2 is SQIVND (reference sequence). The CDR3 region is CASSRYPDNEQFF. DNA of the CDR3: TGTGCCAGTAGCCGGTACCCCGACAATGAGCAGTTCTTC.

This clonotype was observed many times. The genes are TRBV7-3 and TRBJ2-2; the D call may be TRBD1 or TRBD2 (5 bases each). Trimming stripped 5 bases from V and 0 bases from J, with 10 bases between. Germline CDR1 reads SGHTA; CDR2 reads FQGTGA. The length of the CDR3 is 15 residues. For the CDR3, the DNA is TGTGCCAGCAGCGGGGACGGCACGAACACCGGGGAGCTGTTTTTT. Translated, it gives CASSGDGTNTGELFF.

This sequence joins TRBV2 and TRBJ2-3; D uncertain. Germline V gene lookup returns CDR1 SNHLY and CDR2 FYNNEI. V dropped 8 bases and J dropped 0 bases, with 15 bases sitting between them. The CDR3 totals 15 residues. CDR3 sequence reads: CASDPRQASTDTQYF. The CDR3 DNA reads as TGTGCCAGCGACCCCCGGCAGGCTAGCACAGATACGCAGTATTTT.

This chain links TRBV5-6 with TRBJ2-4, with 9 bases that match TRBD1. With V trimmed by 3 bases and J by 6 bases, 1 base remained unmatched. The CDR3 consists of 13 residues. The germline CDR1 and CDR2 sequences are SGHDT and YYEEEE. The CDR3 region is CASSWGQGNIQYF. The CDR3 DNA reads TGTGCCAGCAGCTGGGGACAGGGAAACATTCAGTACTTC.

The CDR3 DNA reads TGTGCCAGCATTTTAGGACAGGATTGGAACACTGAAGCTTTCTTT. This sequence encodes CASILGQDWNTEAFF. The V call is TRBV2, the J call TRBJ1-1; the match to TRBD1 covers 7 bases. Trimming took 7 bases from V and 1 from J; bases not matched to a gene: 9. CDR1 is SNHLY and CDR2 is FYNNEI in the germline V gene. The CDR3 covers 15 residues. The entire variable domain, with the rest obtained from reference TRBV2 and TRBJ1-1, is as follows: EPEVTQTPSHQVTQMGQEVILRCVPISNHLYFYWYRQILGQKVEFLVSFYNNEISEKSEIFDDQFSVERPDGSNFTLKIRSTKLEDSAMYFCASILGQDWNTEAFFGQGTRLTVV.

This clonotype was observed a handful of times. The chain employs TRBV6-5 and TRBJ1-4; no definite D call. This CDR3 has 11 residues. Germline lookup yields CDR1 MNHEY and CDR2 SVGAGI. V gave up 3 bases and J gave up 7 bases, with 3 bases separating them. In DNA, the CDR3 is TGTGCCAGCAGTTATGGTGAAAAACTGTTTTTT. Translated: CASSYGEKLFF.

V is TRBV6-6 and J is TRBJ1-2; unclear D gene. Trimming pared 7 bases from V and 2 bases from J, leaving 11 bases between. The CDR3 totals 13 residues. Germline V lookup: CDR1 MNHNY, CDR2 SVGAGI (reference sequence). Here the CDR3 reads CASNGPENYGYTF. The CDR3 DNA follows: TGTGCCAGCAACGGCCCAGAAAACTATGGCTACACCTTC.

Relative to its sample, this clonotype is medium-sized. The V and J genes are TRBV2 and TRBJ2-7; D uncertain. V lost 3 bases and J lost 4, with 4 bases in between. The CDR3 length is 11 residues. The germline gives CDR1 SNHLY, CDR2 FYNNEI. The CDR3 spells CASSDPYEQYF. The CDR3 DNA sequence: TGTGCCAGCAGTGACCCTTACGAGCAGTACTTC.

There are a few counts of this clonotype. J is TRBJ1-5 and V is TRBV30, with D possibly being TRBD1 (5 bases). Germline V lookup: CDR1 GTSNPN, CDR2 SVGIG (reference sequence). The ends were cut back, 1 base at V and 7 bases at J, with 11 bases in the middle. CDR3 size: 13 residues. In DNA, the CDR3 is TGTGCCTGGAGTGACTCAGGGCTACAGCCCCAGCATTTT. Translated, it gives CAWSDSGLQPQHF. Drawing the rest from reference TRBV30 and TRBJ1-5, the complete variable domain is SQTIHQWPATLVQPVGSPLSLECTVEGTSNPNLYWYRQAAGRGLQLLFYSVGIGQISSEVPQNLSASRPQDRQFILSSKKLLLSDSGFYLCAWSDSGLQPQHFGDGTRLSIL.

This clonotype turned up a few times. V usage is TRBV29-1 and J usage is TRBJ2-1, with 10 nucleotides matching TRBD2. V dropped 6 bases and J dropped 0; count of bases not matched to a gene: 8. CDR1 and CDR2 (germline): SQVTM, ANQGSEA. This CDR3 contains 16 residues. As DNA, the CDR3 is TGCAGCGTCCAAAGCGGGAGGGCCGACTCCTACAATGAGCAGTTCTTC. Amino acid sequence: CSVQSGRADSYNEQFF.